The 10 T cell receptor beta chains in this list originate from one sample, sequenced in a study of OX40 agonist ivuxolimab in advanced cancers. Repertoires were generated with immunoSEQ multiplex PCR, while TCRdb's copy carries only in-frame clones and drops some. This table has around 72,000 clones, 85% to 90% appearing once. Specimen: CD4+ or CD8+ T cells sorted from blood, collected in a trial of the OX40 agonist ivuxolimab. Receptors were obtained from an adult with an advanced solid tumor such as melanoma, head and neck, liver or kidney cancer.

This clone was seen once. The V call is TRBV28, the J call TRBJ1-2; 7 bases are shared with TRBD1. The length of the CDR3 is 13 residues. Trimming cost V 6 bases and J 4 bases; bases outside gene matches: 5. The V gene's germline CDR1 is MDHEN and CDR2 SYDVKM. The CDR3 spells CASRIGTAYGYTF. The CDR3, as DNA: TGTGCCAGCAGGATAGGGACAGCCTATGGCTACACCTTC.

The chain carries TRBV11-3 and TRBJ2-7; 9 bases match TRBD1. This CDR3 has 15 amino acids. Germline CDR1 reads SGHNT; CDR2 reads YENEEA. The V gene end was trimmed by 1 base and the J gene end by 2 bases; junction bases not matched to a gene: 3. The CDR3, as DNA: TGTGCCAGCAGCTTAGGACAGGGGGGTCCCTACGAGCAGTACTTC. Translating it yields CASSLGQGGPYEQYF.

CDR3 in amino acids: CASSRWTSGGADTQYF. CDR3 coding DNA: TGCGCCAGCAGCCGTTGGACTAGCGGAGGCGCTGATACGCAGTATTTT. J is TRBJ2-3 and V is TRBV5-1; TRBD2 matches 10 bases. The CDR3 runs 16 residues. Trimming removed 4 bases from V and 6 bases from J; junction bases left unmatched: 11. CDR1 and CDR2 from the germline V gene are SGHRS and YFSETQ.

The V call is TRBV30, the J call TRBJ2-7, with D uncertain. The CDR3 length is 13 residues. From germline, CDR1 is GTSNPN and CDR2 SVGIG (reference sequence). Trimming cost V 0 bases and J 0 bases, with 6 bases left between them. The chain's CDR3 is CAWSVGLSYEQYF. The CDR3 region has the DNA TGTGCCTGGAGTGTAGGGCTCTCCTACGAGCAGTACTTC.

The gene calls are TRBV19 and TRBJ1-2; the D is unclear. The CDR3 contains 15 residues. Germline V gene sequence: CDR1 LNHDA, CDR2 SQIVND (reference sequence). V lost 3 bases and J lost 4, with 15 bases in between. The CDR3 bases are TGTGCCAGTAGTATTCTGGCCCAACGAGGCTATGGCTACACCTTC. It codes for CASSILAQRGYGYTF.

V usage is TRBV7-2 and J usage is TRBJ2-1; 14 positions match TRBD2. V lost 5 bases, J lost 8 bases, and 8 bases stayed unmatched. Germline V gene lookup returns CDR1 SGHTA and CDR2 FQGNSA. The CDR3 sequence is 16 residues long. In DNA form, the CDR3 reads TGTGCCAGCAGCACGGGACTAGCGGGAGTTGTGGATGAGCAGTTCTTC. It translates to CASSTGLAGVVDEQFF.

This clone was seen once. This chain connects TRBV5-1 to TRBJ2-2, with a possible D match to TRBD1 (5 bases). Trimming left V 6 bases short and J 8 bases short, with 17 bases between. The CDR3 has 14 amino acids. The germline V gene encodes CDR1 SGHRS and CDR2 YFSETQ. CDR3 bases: TGCGCCAGCAAACCGGGCAGCCCAGGGGGGGAGCTGTTTTTT. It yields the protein CASKPGSPGGELFF. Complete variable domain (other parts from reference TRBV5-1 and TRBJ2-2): KAGVTQTPRYLIKTRGQQVTLSCSPISGHRSVSWYQQTPGQGLQFLFEYFSETQRNKGNFPGRFSGRQFSNSRSEMNVSTLELGDSALYLCASKPGSPGGELFFGEGSRLTVL.

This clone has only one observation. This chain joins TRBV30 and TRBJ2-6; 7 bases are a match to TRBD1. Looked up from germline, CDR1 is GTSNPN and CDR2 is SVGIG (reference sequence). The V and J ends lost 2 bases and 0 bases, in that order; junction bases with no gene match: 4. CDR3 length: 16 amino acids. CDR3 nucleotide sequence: TGTGCCTGGAGTCCTAACAGGGGCTCTGGGGCCAACGTCCTGACTTTC. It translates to CAWSPNRGSGANVLTF.

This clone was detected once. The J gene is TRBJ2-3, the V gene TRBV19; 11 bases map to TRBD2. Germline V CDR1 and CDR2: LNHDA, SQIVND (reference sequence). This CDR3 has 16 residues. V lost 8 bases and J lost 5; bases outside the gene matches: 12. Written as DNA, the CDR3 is TGTGCCAGTGAGGATAGAATTAGCGGGAGGGGAGATACGCAGTATTTT. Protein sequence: CASEDRISGRGDTQYF.

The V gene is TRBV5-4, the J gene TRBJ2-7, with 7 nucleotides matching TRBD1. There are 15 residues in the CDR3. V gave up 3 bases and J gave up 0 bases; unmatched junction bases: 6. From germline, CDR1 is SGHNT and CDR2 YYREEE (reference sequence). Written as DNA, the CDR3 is TGTGCCAGCAGCTCTGGACAGGCCAGCTCCTACGAGCAGTACTTC. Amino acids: CASSSGQASSYEQYF. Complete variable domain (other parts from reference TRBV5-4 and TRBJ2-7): ETGVTQSPTHLIKTRGQQVTLRCSSQSGHNTVSWYQQALGQGPQFIFQYYREEENGRGNFPPRFSGLQFPNYSSELNVNALELDDSALYLCASSSGQASSYEQYFGPGTRLTVT.